This record concerns one T cell receptor (beta chain) sequence. Its matching antigen is unknown. This sample was taken from a study of cytomegalovirus exposure and HLA in healthy donors. Trimming removed 4 bases from V and 7 bases from J, with 17 bases in between. The CDR3 extends over 15 amino acids. The germline V gene encodes CDR1 SGHDT and CDR2 YYEEEE. Study results and limitations: According to a later analysis, donors in an Asian-associated ancestry cluster reportedly had fewer N-insertions than the roughly 660-donor mean. The analysis excluded some indistinguishable V segments, including TRBV6-2 and TRBV6-3. Cytomegalovirus association was assigned to about 150 TCR beta chains.

Primers included in the PCR were 60 Vbeta and 13 Jbeta primers. Measured with immunoSEQ multiplex PCR; TCRdb has only the in-frame clones, and not every one. The sample holds about 96,000 clones, around 79% seen once. The chain combines TRBV5-6 with TRBJ1-4; D possibly corresponds to TRBD1 (5 bases). The sample was PBMCs. The source is a woman aged 70 to 79 in good health and CMV-seropositive. The CDR3 nucleotides are TGTGCCAGCAGCCGCCCCAGCAGGGCAGCTGAAAAACTGTTTTTT. Residues: CASSRPSRAAEKLFF.